This TCR beta chain emerged from a study of blood T cell repertoires in COVID-19. Background on the study: The cDNA or gDNA used as material had been derived from T cells, B-cell-depleted T cells, or PBMCs.

Some clones are missing from TCRdb's copy, which holds only in-frame ones; the method was immunoSEQ multiplex PCR. The sample consists of 140,000 or so clones, approximately 84% of them appearing once. Unmatched junction bases numbered 9, after V lost 4 bases and J lost 2 bases. CDR3 length: 17 amino acids. Germline V gives CDR1 LGHDT, CDR2 YNNKEL (reference sequence). This clonotype originated in an older woman with acute or convalescent COVID-19. This chain connects TRBV3-1 (or the pseudogene TRBV3-2) to TRBJ2-3; 10 positions match TRBD2. Sequencing input: peripheral blood. The CDR3 bases are TGTGCCAGCAGCCCCGAGGGGCTAGCGGGAGTCACAGATACGCAGTATTTT. Its protein is CASSPEGLAGVTDTQYF.